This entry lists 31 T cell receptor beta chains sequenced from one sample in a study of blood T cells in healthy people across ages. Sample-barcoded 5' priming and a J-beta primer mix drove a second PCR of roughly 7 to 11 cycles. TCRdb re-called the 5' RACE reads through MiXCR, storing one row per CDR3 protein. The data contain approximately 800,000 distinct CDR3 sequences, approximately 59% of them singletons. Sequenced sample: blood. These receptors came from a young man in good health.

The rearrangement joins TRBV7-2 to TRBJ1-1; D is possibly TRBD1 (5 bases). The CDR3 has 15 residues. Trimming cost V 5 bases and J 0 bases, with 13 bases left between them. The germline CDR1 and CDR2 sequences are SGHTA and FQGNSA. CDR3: CASSPYGGMNTEAFF. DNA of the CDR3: TGTGCCAGCAGCCCCTACGGGGGAATGAACACTGAAGCTTTCTTT. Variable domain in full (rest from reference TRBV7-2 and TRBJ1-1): GAGVSQSPSNKVTEKGKDVELRCDPISGHTALYWYRQSLGQGLEFLIYFQGNSAPDKSGLPSDRFSAERTGGSVSTLTIQRTQQEDSAVYLCASSPYGGMNTEAFFGQGTRLTVV.

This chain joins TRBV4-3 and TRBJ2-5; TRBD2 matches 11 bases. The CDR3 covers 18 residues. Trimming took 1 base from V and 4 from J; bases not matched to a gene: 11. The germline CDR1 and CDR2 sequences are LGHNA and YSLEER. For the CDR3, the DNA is TGCGCCAGCAGCCAAGGGACCCTTAGCGGGGGGGCCGGAGAGACCCAGTACTTC. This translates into CASSQGTLSGGAGETQYF.

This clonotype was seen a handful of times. In DNA form, the CDR3 reads TGCGCCAGCAGCCCAGACCCCCACTCTAGAGAGCAGTACTTC. Amino acids: CASSPDPHSREQYF. The V gene is TRBV4-1, the J gene TRBJ2-5; D gene unclear. The V end was cut by 4 bases, the J end by 11 bases, with 20 bases between. The germline V gene encodes CDR1 MGHRA and CDR2 YSYEKL. This CDR3 contains 14 residues.

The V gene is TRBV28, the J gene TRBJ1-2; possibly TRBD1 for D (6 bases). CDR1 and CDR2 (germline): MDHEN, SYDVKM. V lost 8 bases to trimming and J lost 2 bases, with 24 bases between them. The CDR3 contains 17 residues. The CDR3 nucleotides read TGTGCCAGCTGCGCTGCAGGGACATGGAACGGCAACTATGGCTACACCTTC. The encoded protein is CASCAAGTWNGNYGYTF.

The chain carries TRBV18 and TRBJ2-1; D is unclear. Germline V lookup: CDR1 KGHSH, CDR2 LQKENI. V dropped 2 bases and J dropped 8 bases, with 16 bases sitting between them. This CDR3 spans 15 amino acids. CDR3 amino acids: CASSPRASLSDEQFF. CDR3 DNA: TGTGCCAGCTCACCAAGGGCTAGTTTGAGCGATGAGCAGTTCTTC.

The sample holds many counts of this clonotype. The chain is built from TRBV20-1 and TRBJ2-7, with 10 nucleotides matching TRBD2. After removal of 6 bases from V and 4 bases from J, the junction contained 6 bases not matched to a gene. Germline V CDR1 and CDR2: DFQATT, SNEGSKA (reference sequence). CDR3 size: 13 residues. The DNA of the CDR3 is TGCAGTGCCCCTAGCGGGGGAAGGTACGAGCAGTACTTC. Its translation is CSAPSGGRYEQYF.

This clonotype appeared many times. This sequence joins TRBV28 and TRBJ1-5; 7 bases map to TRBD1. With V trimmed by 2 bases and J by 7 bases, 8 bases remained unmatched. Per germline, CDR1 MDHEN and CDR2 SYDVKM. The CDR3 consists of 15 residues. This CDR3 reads CASSLHRQGGQPQHF. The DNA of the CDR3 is TGTGCCAGCAGTTTACACCGACAGGGAGGCCAGCCCCAGCATTTT.

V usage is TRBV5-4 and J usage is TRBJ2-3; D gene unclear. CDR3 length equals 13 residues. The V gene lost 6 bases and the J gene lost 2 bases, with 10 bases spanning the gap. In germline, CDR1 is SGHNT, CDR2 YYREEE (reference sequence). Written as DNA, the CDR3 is TGTGCCAGCACCCAGCGCTCCACAGATACGCAGTATTTT. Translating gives CASTQRSTDTQYF.

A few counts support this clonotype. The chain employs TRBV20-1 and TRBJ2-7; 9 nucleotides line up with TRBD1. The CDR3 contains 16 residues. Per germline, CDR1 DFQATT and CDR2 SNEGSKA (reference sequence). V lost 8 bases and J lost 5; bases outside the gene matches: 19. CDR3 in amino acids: CSTAGTGSIGFDEQYF. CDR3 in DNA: TGCAGTACGGCCGGGACAGGGAGTATAGGATTCGACGAGCAGTACTTC.

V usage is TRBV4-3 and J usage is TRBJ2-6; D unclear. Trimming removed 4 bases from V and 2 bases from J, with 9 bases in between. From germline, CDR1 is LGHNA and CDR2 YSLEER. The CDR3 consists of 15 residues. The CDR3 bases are TGCGCCAGCAGCCCGTCGATCCCTGGGGCCAACGTCCTGACTTTC. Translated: CASSPSIPGANVLTF.

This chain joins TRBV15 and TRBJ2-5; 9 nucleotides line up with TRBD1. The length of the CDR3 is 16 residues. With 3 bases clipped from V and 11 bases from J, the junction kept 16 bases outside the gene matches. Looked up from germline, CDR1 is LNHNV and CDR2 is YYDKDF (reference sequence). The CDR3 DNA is TGTGCCACCAGCAGGCCGCCGGGACAGGGTGGGAATGAGCAGTACTTC. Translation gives CATSRPPGQGGNEQYF.

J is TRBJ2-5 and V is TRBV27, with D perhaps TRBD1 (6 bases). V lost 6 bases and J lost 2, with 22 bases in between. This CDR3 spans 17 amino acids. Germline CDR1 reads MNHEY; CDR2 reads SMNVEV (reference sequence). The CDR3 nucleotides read TGTGCCAGCAGGCTTTATGGGGGCTCAGGGGAACAAGAGACCCAGTACTTC. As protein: CASRLYGGSGEQETQYF.

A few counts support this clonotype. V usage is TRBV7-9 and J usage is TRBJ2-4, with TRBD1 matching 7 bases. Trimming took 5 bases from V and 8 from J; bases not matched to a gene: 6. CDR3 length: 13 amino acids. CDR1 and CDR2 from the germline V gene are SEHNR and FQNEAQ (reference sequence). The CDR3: CASSRGTVDIQYF. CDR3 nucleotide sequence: TGTGCCAGCAGCAGAGGGACAGTTGACATTCAGTACTTC.

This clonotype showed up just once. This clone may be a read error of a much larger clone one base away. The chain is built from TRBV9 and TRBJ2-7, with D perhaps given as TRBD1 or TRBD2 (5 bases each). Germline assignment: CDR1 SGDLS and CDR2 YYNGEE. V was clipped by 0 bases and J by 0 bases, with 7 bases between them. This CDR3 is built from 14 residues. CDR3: CASSVGGISYEQYF. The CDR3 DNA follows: TGTGCCAGCAGCGTAGGGGGGATCTCCTACGAGCAGTACTTC.

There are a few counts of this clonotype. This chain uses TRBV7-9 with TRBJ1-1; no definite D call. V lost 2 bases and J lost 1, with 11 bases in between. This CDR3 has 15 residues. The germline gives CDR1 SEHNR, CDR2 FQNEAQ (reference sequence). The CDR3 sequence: CASSLPYIGNTEAFF. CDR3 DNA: TGTGCCAGCAGCTTACCCTACATAGGGAACACTGAAGCTTTCTTT.

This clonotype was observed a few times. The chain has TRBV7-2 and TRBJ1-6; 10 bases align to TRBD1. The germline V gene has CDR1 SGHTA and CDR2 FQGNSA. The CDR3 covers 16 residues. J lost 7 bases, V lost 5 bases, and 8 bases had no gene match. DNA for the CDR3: TGTGCCAGCAGCCTAAAGAGGACAGGGGGGAATTCACCCCTCCACTTT. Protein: CASSLKRTGGNSPLHF.

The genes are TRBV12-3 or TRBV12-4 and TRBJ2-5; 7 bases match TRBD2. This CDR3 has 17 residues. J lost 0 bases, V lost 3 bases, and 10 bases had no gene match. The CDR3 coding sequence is TGTGCCAGCAGTTTGGGTATGGTGGCGGGGGACCAAGAGACCCAGTACTTC. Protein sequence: CASSLGMVAGDQETQYF.

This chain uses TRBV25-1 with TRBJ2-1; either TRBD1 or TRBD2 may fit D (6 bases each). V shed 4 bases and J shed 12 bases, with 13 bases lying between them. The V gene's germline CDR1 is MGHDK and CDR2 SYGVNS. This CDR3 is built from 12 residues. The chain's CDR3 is CASSGGGSGQFF. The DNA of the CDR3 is TGTGCCAGCAGTGGAGGGGGGAGCGGGCAGTTCTTC.

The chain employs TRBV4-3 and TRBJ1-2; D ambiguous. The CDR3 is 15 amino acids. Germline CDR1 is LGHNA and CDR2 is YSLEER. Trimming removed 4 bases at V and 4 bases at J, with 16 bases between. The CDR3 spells CASSLGRTKGYGYTF. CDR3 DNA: TGCGCCAGCAGCCTGGGTCGAACTAAGGGCTATGGCTACACCTTC.

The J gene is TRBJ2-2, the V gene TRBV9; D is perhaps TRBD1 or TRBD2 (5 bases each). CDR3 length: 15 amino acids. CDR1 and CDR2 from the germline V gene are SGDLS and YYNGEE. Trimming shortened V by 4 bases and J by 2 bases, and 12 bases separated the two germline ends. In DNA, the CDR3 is TGTGCCAGCAGCCTCCGGGACGCCAACACCGGGGAGCTGTTTTTT. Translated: CASSLRDANTGELFF.

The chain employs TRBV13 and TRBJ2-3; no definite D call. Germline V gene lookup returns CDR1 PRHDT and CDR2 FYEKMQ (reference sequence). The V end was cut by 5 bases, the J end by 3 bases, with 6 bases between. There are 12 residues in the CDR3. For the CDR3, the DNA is TGTGCCAGCAGCAAAAGAACAGATACGCAGTATTTT. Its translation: CASSKRTDTQYF.

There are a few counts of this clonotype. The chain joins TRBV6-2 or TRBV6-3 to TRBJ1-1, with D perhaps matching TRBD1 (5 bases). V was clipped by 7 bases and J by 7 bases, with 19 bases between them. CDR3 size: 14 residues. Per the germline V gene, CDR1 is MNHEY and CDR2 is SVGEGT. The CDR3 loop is CASTPGGAIYEAFF. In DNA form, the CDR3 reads TGTGCCAGCACTCCGGGAGGGGCGATTTATGAAGCTTTCTTT.

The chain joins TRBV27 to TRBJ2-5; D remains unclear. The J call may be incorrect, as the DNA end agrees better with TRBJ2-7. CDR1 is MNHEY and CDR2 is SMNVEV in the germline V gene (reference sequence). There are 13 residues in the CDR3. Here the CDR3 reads CASSVGRNYEQYF. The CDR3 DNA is TGTGCCAGCAGTGTTGGCCGTAACTACGAGCAGTACTTC.

CDR3 DNA: TGTGCCAGCAGCCCACCGGGACAGGGAGTCGCTAATGAAAAACTGTTTTTT. Its translation is CASSPPGQGVANEKLFF. This chain uses TRBV9 with TRBJ1-4; 9 positions match TRBD1. The CDR3 covers 17 residues. With 4 bases clipped from V and 3 bases from J, the junction kept 10 bases outside the gene matches. CDR1 is SGDLS, CDR2 YYNGEE, per germline.

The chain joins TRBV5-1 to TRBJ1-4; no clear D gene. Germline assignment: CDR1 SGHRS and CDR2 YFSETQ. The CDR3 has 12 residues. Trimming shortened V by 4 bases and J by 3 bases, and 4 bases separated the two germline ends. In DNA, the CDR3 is TGCGCCAGCAGCCGGGCTAATGAAAAACTGTTTTTT. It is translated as CASSRANEKLFF.

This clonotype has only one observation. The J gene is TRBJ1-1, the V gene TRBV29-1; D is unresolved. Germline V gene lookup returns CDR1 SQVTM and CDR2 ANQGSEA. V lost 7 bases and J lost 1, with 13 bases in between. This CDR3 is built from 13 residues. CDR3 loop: CSGLSGSNTEAFF. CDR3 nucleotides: TGCAGCGGGTTGAGTGGATCGAACACTGAAGCTTTCTTT.

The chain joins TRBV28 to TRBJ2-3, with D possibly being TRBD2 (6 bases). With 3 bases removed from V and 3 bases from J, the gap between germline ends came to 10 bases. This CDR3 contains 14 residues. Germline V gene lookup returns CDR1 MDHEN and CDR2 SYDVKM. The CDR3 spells CASSFRRETDTQYF. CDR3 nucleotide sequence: TGTGCCAGCAGTTTTAGGAGGGAGACAGATACGCAGTATTTT.

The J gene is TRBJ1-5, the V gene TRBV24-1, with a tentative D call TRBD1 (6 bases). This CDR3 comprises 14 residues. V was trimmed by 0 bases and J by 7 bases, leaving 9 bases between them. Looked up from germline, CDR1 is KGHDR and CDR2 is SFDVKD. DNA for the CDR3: TGTGCCACCAGTGATTTGAACAGGGAACAGCCCCAGCATTTT. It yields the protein CATSDLNREQPQHF.

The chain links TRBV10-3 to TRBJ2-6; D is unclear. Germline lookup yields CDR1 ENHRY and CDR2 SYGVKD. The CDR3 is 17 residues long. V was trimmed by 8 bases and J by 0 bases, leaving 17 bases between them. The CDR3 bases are TGTGCCATCGCCGGCCGGTGGGCTAACTCTGGGGCCAACGTCCTGACTTTC. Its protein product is CAIAGRWANSGANVLTF.

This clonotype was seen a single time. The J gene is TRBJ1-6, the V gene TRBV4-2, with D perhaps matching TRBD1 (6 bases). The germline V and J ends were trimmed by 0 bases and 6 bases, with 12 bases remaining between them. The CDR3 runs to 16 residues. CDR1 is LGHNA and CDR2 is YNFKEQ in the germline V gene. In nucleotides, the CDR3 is TGTGCCAGCAGCCAAGATCCGGGACACCCTAATTCACCCCTCCACTTT. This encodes CASSQDPGHPNSPLHF.

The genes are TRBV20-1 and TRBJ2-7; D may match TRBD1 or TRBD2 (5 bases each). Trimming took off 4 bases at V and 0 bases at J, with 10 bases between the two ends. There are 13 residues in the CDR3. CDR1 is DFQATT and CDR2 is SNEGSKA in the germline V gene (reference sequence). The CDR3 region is CSAIGTYSYEQYF. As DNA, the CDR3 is TGCAGTGCTATAGGGACCTACTCCTACGAGCAGTACTTC.